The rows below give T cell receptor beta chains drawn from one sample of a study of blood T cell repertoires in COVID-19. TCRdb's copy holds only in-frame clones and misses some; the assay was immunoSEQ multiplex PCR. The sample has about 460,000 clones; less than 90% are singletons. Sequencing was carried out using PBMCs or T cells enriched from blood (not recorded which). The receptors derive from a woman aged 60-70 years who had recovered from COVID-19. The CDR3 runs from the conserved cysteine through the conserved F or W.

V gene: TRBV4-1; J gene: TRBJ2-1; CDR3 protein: CASSLKEAYNEQFF
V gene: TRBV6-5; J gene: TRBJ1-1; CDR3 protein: CASSTDGGFGAFF
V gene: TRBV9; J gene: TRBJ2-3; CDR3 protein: CASSVAGRSTDTQYF
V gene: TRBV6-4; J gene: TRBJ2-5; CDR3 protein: CASSDEGGQETQYF
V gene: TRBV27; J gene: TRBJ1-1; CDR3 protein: CASRAQSEMEAFF
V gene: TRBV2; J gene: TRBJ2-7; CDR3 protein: CASSSRDRGYEQYF
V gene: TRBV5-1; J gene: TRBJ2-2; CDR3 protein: CASSQDRPNTGELFF
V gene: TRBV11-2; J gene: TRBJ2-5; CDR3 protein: CASSQGTGQGTQYF
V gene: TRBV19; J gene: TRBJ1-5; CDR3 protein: CASSIPSGVGNQPQHF
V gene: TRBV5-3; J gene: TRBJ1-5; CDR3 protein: CARSLGSRDRGPGNQPQHF
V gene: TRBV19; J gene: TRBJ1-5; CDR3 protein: CASSIGGNQPQHF
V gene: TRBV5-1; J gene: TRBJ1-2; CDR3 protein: CASSPRAANYGYTF
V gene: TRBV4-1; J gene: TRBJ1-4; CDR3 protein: CASSRGQGARGGNEKLFF
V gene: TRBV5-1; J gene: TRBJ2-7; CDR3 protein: CASSLGIPGRYEQYF
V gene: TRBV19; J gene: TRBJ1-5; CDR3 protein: CASSIRAGSSNQPQHF
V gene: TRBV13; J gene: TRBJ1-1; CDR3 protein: CASSPRGRGEAFF
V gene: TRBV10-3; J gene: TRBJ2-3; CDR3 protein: CAIRLSGGYTDTQYF
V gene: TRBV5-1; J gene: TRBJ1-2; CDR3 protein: CASSLGGSYGYTF
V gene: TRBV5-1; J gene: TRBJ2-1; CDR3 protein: CASSSGTSGGDEQFF
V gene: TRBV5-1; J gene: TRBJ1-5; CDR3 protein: CASSPGQGDQPQHF
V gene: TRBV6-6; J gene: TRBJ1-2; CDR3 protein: CASSRTLAYGYTF
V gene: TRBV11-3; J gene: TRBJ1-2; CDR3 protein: CASSPDSIYGYTF
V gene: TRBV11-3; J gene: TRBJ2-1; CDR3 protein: CASSLGSTTYNEQFF
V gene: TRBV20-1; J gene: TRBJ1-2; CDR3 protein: CSATGGPGYTF
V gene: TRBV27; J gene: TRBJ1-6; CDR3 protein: CASSFRQGSDSPLHF
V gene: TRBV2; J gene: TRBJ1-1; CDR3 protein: CASGSGQNWSEAFF
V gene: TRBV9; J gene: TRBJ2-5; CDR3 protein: CASSALALQETQYF
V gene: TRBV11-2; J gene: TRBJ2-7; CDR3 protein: CASSLARPSYEQYF
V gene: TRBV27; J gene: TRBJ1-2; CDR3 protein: CASSPSGSEGRRNYGYTF
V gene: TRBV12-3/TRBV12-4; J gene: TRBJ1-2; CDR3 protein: CASSSQGSYGYTF
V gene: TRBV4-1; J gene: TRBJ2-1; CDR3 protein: CASSQVGTPYNEQFF
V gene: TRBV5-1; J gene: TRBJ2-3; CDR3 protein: CASSLALAGGSTDTQYF
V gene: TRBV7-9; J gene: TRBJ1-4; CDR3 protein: CASSPQGVTNEKLFF
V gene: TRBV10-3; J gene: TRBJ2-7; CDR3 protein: CAISSGTVLGEQYF
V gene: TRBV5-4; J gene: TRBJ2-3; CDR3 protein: CASSDGQISDTQYF
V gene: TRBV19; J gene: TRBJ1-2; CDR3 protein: CASSITGINYGYTF
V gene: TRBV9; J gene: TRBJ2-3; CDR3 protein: CASSVAVGSGGLTDTQYF
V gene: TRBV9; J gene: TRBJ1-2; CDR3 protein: CASSPFAEGQVDGYTF
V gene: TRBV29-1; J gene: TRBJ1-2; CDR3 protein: CSVDEGEVYGYTF
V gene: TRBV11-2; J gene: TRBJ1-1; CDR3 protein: CASSSPAGVMNTEAFF
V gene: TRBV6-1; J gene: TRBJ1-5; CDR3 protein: CASSEISQGGNQPQHF
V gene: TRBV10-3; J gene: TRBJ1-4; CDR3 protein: CAISQGRNEKLFF